The clone carrying this TCR beta chain was seen a few times. Antigen unknown. J gave up 8 bases and V 5 bases, and 3 bases lay outside the gene matches. This CDR3 has 14 residues. For TCR, cDNA came from 5'RACE template switching, which added a universal primer site and UMIs. TCRdb used MiXCR to reprocess the 5' RACE reads, holding one entry per CDR3 protein. The sample gives about 74,000 distinct CDR3 sequences, roughly 7.4% of which show up once; around 35% is in the top ten. These data originate in a study of T cells after yellow fever vaccination. Notes on the study in general: Shared CD4/CD8 clonotypes were a small share, likely from convergent recombination. From the bulk population, abundant clonotypes could contaminate and appear within FACS-sorted repertoires. Though weaker, the secondary response peaked faster, on day 5 versus 15.

Specimen: CD8+ T cells sorted from PBMCs, collected roughly 5 days after the first yellow fever vaccination. This rearrangement joins TRBV12-3 or TRBV12-4 to TRBJ2-1, with 13 bases aligning to TRBD2. The origin of this receptor is a man aged 18 to 30 who received the YFV17D yellow fever vaccine. The CDR3 reads CASSRTSGGYEQFF. The DNA of the CDR3 is TGTGCCAGCAGTCGGACTAGCGGGGGCTATGAGCAGTTCTTC.